Reported below is one TCR beta chain. These data originate in a study of blood T cell repertoires in COVID-19. The overall study: Collection of acute and convalescent COVID-19 samples took place in the United States, Italy and Spain.

Authors' methods: Counts of nucleated cells, estimated from reference gene primer amplification, were obtained. TCRdb's table, derived via immunoSEQ multiplex PCR, lists solely in-frame clones and lacks some. Clone size and V and J calls were adopted from that table, with D and trimming inferred from the DNA. The table lists tens of thousands of clones, over 75% of them singletons. There are 12 residues in the CDR3. The V gene end was trimmed by 7 bases and the J gene end by 4 bases; junction bases not matched to a gene: 1. Germline values: CDR1 MNHNY, CDR2 SVGAGI (reference sequence). The chain is built from TRBV6-6 and TRBJ1-3, with TRBD1 matching over 7 bases. This TCR derives from a human donor in a cohort sampled during active COVID-19. Sequencing was done on a sample of peripheral blood. Written as DNA, the CDR3 is TGTGCCAGCAAGGGGGCGGGAAACACCATATATTTT. Its protein product is CASKGAGNTIYF.